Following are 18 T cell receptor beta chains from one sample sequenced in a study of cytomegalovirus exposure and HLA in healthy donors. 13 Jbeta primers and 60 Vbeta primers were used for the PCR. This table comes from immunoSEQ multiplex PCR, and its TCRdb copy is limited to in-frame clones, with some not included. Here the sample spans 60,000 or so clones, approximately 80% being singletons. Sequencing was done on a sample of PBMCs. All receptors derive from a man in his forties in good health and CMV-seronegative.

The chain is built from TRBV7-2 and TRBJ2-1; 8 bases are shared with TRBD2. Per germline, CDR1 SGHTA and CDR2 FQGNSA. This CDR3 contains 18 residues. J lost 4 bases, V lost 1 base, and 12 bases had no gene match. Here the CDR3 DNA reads TGTGCCAGCAGCTTAGTCCCGGATGTCAGCGGGAGTTACAATGAGCAGTTCTTC. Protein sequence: CASSLVPDVSGSYNEQFF. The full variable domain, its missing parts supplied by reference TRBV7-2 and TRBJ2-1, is GAGVSQSPSNKVTEKGKDVELRCDPISGHTALYWYRQSLGQGLEFLIYFQGNSAPDKSGLPSDRFSAERTGGSVSTLTIQRTQQEDSAVYLCASSLVPDVSGSYNEQFFGPGTRLTVL.

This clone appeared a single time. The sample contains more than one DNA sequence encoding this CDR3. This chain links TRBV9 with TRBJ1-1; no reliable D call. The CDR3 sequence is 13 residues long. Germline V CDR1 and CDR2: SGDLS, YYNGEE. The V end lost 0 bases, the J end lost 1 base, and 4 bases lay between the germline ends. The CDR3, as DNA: TGTGCCAGCAGCGTAGCGGGGAACACTGAAGCTTTCTTT. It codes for CASSVAGNTEAFF.

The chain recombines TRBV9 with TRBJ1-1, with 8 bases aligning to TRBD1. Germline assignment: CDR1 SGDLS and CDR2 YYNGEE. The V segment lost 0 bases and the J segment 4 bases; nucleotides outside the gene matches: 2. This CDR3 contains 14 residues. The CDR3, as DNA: TGTGCCAGCAGCGTAGTCCAGGGGGCCACTGAAGCTTTCTTT. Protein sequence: CASSVVQGATEAFF. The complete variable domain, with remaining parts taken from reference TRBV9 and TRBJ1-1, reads DSGVTQTPKHLITATGQRVTLRCSPRSGDLSVYWYQQSLDQGLQFLIQYYNGEERAKGNILERFSAQQFPDLHSELNLSSLELGDSALYFCASSVVQGATEAFFGQGTRLTVV.

The CDR3 reads CASTPGGGATTGELFF. The DNA of the CDR3 is TGTGCCAGCACCCCTGGTGGAGGGGCGACCACCGGGGAGCTGTTTTTT. The V and J genes are TRBV7-6 and TRBJ2-2; TRBD2 might be the D (6 bases). Germline CDR1 SGHVS, CDR2 FNYEAQ. The CDR3 loop spans 16 amino acids. The V gene lost 7 bases and the J gene lost 4 bases, with 19 bases spanning the gap.

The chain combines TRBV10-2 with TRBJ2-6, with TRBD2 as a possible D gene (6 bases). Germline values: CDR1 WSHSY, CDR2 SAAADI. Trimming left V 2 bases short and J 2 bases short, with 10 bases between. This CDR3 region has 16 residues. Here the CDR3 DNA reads TGCGCCAGCAGTGAGGGGGCGGGGACTGGGGCCAACGTCCTGACTTTC. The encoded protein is CASSEGAGTGANVLTF.

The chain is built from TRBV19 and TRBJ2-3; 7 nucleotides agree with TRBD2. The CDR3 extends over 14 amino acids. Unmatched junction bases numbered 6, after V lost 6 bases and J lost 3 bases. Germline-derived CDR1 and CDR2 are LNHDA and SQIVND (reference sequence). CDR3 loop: CASSYLGGTDTQYF. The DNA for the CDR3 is TGTGCCAGTAGCTACCTGGGGGGGACAGATACGCAGTATTTT.

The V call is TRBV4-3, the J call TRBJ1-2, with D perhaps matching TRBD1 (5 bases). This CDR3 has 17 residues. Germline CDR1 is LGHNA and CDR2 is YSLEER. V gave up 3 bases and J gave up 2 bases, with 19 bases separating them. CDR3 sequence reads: CASSQGPRGLGNYGYTF. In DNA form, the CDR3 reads TGCGCCAGCAGCCAGGGACCGCGGGGTTTGGGGAACTATGGCTACACCTTC.

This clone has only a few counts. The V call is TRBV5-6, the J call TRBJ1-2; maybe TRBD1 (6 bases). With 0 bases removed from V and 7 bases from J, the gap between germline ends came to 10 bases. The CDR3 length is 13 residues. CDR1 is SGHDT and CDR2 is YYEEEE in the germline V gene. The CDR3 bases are TGTGCCAGCAGCTTGGGCCCAGGGGTTGGCTACACCTTC. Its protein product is CASSLGPGVGYTF.

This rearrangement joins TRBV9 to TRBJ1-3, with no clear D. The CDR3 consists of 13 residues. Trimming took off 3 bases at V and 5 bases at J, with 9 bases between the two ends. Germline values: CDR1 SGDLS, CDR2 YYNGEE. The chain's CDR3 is CASSGGLRNTIYF. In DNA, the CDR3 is TGTGCCAGCAGCGGAGGGTTGAGAAACACCATATATTTT.

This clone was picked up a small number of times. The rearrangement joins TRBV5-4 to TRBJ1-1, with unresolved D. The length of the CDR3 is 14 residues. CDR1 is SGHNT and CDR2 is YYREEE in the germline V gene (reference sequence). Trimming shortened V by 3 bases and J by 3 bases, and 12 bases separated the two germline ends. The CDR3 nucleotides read TGTGCCAGCAGCTCGCCTTCGCGGGACACTGAAGCTTTCTTT. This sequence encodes CASSSPSRDTEAFF.

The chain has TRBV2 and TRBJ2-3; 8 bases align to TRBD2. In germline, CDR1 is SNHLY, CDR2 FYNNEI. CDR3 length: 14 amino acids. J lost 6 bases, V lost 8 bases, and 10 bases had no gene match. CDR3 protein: CASGGTRGVDTQYF. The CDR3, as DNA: TGTGCCAGCGGGGGGACTAGAGGTGTCGATACGCAGTATTTT.

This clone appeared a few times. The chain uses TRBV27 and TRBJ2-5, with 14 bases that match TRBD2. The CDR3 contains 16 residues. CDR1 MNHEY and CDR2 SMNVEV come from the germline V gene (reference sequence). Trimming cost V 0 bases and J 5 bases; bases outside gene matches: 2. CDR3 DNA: TGTGCCAGCAGTTTATCGGGGACTAGCGGGGGTGAGACCCAGTACTTC. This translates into CASSLSGTSGGETQYF.

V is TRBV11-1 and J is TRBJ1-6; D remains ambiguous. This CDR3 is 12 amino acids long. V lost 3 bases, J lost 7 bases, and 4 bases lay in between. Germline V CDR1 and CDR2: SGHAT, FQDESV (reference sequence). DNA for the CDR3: TGTGCCAGCAGCTTGCAGAATTCACCCCTCCACTTT. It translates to CASSLQNSPLHF.

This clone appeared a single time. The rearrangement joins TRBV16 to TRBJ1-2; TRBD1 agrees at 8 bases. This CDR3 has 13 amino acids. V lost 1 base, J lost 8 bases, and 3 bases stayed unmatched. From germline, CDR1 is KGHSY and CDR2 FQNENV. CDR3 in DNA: TGTGCCAGCAGCCAATACCCAGGGGGCGGCTACACCTTC. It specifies CASSQYPGGGYTF.

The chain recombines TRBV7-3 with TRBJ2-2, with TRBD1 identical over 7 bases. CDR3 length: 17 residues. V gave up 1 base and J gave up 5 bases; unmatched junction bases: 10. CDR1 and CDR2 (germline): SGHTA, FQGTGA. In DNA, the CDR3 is TGTGCCAGCAGCTTAATCGGGCGACAGGGCGGGACCGGGGAGCTGTTTTTT. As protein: CASSLIGRQGGTGELFF. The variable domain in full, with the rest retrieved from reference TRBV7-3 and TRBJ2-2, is GAGVSQTPSNKVTEKGKYVELRCDPISGHTALYWYRQSLGQGPEFLIYFQGTGAADDSGLPNDRFFAVRPEGSVSTLKIQRTERGDSAVYLCASSLIGRQGGTGELFFGEGSRLTVL.

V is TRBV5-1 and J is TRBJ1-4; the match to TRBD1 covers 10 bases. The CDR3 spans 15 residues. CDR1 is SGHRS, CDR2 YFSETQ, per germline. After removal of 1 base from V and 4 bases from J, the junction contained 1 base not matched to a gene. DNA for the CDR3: TGCGCCAGCAGCTTGCGGACAGGGGGTAATGAAAAACTGTTTTTT. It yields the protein CASSLRTGGNEKLFF.

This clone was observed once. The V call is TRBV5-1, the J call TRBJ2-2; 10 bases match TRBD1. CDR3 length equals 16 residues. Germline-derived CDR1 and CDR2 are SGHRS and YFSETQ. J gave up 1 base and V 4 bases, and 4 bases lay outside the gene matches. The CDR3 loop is CASSPGQGLNTGELFF. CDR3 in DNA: TGCGCCAGCAGCCCGGGACAGGGGCTGAACACCGGGGAGCTGTTTTTT. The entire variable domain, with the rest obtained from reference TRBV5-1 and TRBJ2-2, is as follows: KAGVTQTPRYLIKTRGQQVTLSCSPISGHRSVSWYQQTPGQGLQFLFEYFSETQRNKGNFPGRFSGRQFSNSRSEMNVSTLELGDSALYLCASSPGQGLNTGELFFGEGSRLTVL.

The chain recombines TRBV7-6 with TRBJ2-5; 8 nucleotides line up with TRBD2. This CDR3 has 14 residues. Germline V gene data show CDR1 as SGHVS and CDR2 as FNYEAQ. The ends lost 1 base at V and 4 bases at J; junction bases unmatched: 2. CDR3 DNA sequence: TGTGCCAGCAGCTTAGTGGCGGGGGGAGAGACCCAGTACTTC. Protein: CASSLVAGGETQYF.